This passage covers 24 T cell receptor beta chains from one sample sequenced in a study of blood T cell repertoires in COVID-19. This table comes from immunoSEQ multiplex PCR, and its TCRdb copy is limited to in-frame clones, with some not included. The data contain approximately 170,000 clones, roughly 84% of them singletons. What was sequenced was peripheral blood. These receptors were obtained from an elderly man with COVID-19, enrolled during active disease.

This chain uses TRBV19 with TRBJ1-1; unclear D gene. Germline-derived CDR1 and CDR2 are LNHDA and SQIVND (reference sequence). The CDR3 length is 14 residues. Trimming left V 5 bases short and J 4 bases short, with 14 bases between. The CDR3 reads CASSPRSSRTEAFF. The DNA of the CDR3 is TGTGCCAGTAGTCCCCGGTCGAGTCGCACTGAAGCTTTCTTT.

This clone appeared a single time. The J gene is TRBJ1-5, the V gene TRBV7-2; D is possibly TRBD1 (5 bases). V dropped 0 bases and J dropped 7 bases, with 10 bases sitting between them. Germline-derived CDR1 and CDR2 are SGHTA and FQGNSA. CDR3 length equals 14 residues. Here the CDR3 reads CASSLALGGQPQHF. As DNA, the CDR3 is TGTGCCAGCAGCTTAGCATTGGGGGGGCAGCCCCAGCATTTT. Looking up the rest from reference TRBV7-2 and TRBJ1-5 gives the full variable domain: GAGVSQSPSNKVTEKGKDVELRCDPISGHTALYWYRQSLGQGLEFLIYFQGNSAPDKSGLPSDRFSAERTGGSVSTLTIQRTQQEDSAVYLCASSLALGGQPQHFGDGTRLSIL.

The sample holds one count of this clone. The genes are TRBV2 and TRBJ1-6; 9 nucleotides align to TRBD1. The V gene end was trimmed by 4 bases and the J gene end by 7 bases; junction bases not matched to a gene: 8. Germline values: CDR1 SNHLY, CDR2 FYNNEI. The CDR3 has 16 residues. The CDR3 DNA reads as TGTGCCAGCAGTGCCGGGACAGGGTTGTCGAATTCACCCCTCCACTTT. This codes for CASSAGTGLSNSPLHF.

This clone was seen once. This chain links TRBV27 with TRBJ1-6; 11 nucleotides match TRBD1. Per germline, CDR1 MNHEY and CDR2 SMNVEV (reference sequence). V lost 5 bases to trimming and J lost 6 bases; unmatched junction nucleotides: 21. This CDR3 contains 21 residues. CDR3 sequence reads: CASSNRDRGIFTHPGNSPLHF. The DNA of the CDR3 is TGTGCCAGCAGTAATCGGGACAGGGGGATCTTTACCCACCCGGGTAATTCACCCCTCCACTTT.

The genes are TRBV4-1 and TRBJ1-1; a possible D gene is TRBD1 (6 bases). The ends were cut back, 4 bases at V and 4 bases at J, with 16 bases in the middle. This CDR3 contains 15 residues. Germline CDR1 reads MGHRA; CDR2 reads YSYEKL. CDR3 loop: CASSLEGRGGTEAFF. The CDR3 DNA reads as TGCGCCAGCAGCCTCGAGGGCAGGGGTGGCACTGAAGCTTTCTTT.

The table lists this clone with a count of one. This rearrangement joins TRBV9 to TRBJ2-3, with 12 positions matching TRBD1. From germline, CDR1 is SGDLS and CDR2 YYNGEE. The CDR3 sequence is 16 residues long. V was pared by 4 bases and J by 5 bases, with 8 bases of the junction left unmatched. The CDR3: CASSPRDRGRVDTQYF. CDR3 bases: TGTGCCAGCAGCCCCCGGGACAGGGGGCGAGTAGATACGCAGTATTTT.

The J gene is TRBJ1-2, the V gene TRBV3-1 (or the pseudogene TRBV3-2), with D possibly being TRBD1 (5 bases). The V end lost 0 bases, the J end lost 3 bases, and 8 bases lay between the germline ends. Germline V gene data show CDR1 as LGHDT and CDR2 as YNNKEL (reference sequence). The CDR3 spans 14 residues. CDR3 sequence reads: CASSQEGGDYGYTF. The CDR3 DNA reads TGTGCCAGCAGCCAAGAGGGGGGTGACTATGGCTACACCTTC.

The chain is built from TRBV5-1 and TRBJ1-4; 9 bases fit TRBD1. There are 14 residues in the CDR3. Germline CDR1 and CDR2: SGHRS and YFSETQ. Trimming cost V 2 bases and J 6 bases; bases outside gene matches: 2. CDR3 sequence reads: CASSLQGADEKLFF. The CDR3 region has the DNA TGCGCCAGCAGCTTACAGGGGGCGGATGAAAAACTGTTTTTT.

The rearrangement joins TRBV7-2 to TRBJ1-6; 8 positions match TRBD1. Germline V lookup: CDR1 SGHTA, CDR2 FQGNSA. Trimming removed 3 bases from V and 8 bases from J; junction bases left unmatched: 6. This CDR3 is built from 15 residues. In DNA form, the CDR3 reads TGTGCCAGCAGCTTTAACTCAGGGGGCGATTCACCCCTCCACTTT. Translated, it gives CASSFNSGGDSPLHF.

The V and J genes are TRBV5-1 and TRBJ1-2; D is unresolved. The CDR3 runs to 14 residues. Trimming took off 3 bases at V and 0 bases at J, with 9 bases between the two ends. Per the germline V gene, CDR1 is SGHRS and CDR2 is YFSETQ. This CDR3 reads CASSYTGTNYGYTF. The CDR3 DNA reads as TGCGCCAGCAGCTACACGGGAACTAACTATGGCTACACCTTC.

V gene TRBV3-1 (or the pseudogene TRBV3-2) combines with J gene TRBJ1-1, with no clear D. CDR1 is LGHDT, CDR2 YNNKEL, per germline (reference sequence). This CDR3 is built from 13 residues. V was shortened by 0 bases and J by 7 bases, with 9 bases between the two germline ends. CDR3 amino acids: CASSQDLESEAFF. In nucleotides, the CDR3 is TGTGCCAGCAGCCAAGATCTAGAAAGTGAAGCTTTCTTT.

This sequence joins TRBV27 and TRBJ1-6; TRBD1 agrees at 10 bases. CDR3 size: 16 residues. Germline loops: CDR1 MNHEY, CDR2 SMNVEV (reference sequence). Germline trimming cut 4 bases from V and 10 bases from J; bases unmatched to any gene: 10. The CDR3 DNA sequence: TGTGCCAGCAGTTCCACCCGGACAGGGGGAGGATCACCCCTCCACTTT. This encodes CASSSTRTGGGSPLHF.

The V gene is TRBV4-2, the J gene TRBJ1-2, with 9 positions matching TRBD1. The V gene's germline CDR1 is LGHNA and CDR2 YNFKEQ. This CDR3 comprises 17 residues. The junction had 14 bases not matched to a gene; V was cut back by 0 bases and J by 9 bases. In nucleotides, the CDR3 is TGTGCCAGCAGCCAAGAAGGAGTGCCCGGACAGGGGACGAGCTACACCTTC. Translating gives CASSQEGVPGQGTSYTF.

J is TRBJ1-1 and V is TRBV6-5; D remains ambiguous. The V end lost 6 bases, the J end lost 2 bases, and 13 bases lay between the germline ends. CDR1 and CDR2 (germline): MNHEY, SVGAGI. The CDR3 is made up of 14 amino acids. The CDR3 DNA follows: TGTGCCAGCAGAGAGCCAGGCATTAACACTGAAGCTTTCTTT. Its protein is CASREPGINTEAFF.

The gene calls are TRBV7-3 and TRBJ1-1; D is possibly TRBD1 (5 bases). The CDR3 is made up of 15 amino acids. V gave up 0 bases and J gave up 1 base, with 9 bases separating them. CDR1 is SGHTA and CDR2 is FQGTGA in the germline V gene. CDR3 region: CASSLTGDGNTEAFF. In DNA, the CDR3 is TGTGCCAGCAGCTTAACAGGGGATGGGAACACTGAAGCTTTCTTT. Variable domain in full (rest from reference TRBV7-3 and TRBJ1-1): GAGVSQTPSNKVTEKGKYVELRCDPISGHTALYWYRQSLGQGPEFLIYFQGTGAADDSGLPNDRFFAVRPEGSVSTLKIQRTERGDSAVYLCASSLTGDGNTEAFFGQGTRLTVV.

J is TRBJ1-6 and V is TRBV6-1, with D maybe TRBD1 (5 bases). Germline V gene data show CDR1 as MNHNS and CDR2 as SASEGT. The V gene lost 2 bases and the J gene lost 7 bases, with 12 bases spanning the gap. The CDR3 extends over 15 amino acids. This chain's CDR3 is CASSERGHLNSPLHF. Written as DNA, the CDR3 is TGTGCCAGCAGTGAAAGGGGCCATTTAAATTCACCCCTCCACTTT.

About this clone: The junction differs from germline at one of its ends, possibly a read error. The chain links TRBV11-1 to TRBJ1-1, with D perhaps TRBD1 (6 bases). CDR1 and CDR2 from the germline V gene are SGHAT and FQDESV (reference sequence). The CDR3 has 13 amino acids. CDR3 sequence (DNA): TGTGCCAGCAACTTACAGGGGAACACTGAAGCTTTCTTT. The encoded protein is CASNLQGNTEAFF.

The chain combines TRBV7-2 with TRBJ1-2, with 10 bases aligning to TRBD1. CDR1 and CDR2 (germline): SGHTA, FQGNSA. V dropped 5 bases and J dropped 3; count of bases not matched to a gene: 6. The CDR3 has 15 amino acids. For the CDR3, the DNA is TGTGCCAGCAGCCCTAGACAGGGGGCAGACTATGGCTACACCTTC. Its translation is CASSPRQGADYGYTF.

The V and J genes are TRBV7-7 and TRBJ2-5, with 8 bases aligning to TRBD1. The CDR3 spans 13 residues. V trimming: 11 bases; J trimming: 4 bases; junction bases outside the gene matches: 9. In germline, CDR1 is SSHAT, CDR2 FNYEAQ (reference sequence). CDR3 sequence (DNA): TGTGCCGTTGGGACAGGAGGGGGAGAGACCCAGTACTTC. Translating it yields CAVGTGGGETQYF.

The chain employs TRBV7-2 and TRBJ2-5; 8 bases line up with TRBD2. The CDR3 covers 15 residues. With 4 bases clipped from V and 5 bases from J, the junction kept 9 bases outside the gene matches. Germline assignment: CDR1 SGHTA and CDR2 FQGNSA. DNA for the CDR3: TGTGCCAGCAGCTATGCGGGGGGATTTTGGGAGACCCAGTACTTC. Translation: CASSYAGGFWETQYF.

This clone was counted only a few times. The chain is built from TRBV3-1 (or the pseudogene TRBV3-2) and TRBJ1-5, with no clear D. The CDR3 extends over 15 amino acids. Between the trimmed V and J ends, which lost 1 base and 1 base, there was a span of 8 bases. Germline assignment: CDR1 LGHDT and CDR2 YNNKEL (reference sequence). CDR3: CASSQGTSSNQPQHF. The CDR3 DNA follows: TGTGCCAGCAGCCAAGGGACTTCCAGCAATCAGCCCCAGCATTTT.

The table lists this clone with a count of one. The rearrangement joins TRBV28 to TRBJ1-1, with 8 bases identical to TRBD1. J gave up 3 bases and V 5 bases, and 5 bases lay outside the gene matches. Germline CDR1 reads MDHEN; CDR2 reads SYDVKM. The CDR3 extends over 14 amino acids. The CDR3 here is CASSIRQGYTEAFF. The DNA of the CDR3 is TGTGCCAGCAGTATCAGACAGGGGTACACTGAAGCTTTCTTT.

CDR3 in amino acids: CASSQEQGAGELFF. The CDR3, as DNA: TGTGCCAGCAGCCAAGAACAGGGGGCCGGGGAGCTGTTTTTT. The chain has TRBV3-1 (or the pseudogene TRBV3-2) and TRBJ2-2; 8 bases match TRBD1. The CDR3 loop spans 14 amino acids. Per the germline V gene, CDR1 is LGHDT and CDR2 is YNNKEL (reference sequence). Unmatched junction bases numbered 0, after V lost 0 bases and J lost 6 bases.

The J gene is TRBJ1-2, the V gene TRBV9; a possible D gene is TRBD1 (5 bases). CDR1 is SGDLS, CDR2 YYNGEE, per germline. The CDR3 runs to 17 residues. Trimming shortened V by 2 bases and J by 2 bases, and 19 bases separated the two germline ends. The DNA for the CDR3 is TGTGCCAGCAGCGTGTCATCGACTCGGACACTGAACTATGGCTACACCTTC. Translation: CASSVSSTRTLNYGYTF.